Listed below are T cell receptor beta chains from one sample, sequenced in a study of blood T cell repertoires in COVID-19. Some clones are missing from TCRdb's copy, which holds only in-frame ones; the method was immunoSEQ multiplex PCR. Of around 60,000 clones in the sample, roughly 71% were seen once. The source material was peripheral blood. The receptors here all came from a human donor in a cohort sampled during active COVID-19. Each CDR3 is given with its conserved first and last residue. Fields, in order: V gene, D gene, J gene, clone size, CDR3 DNA, CDR3 protein. The D gene is left open where the match is weak. Only some rows state a clone size, as once, few, many or a class for expanded clones.

TRBV18	NA	TRBJ2-5	NA	TGTGCCAGCTCACCACCGGTGCTAATAGAGACCCAGTACTTC	CASSPPVLIETQYF
TRBV5-5	TRBD1	TRBJ1-2	NA	TGTGCCAGCAGCTTTCAGGGGGATGGCTACACCTTC	CASSFQGDGYTF
TRBV12-5	TRBD1	TRBJ2-3	NA	TGTGCTAGTGGTTTGGTAGAGGGGGCGGCTAGCACAGATACGCAGTATTTT	CASGLVEGAASTDTQYF
TRBV27	TRBD1	TRBJ1-4	NA	TGTGCCAGCAGTTCGGACAGGTATAATGAAAAACTGTTTTTT	CASSSDRYNEKLFF
TRBV4-3	NA	TRBJ1-1	NA	TGCGCCAGCAGCCAAGATCCACAGGGTCCCACTGAAGCTTTCTTT	CASSQDPQGPTEAFF
TRBV7-9	NA	TRBJ1-1	NA	TGTGCCAGCAGCTCCACTATGAACACTGAAGCTTTCTTT	CASSSTMNTEAFF
TRBV29-1	TRBD1	TRBJ1-2	once	TGCAGCGCGGGGGACAGGAGAGAATATGGCTACACCTTC	CSAGDRREYGYTF
TRBV28	NA	TRBJ1-3	NA	TGTGCCAGCAGTTCTGGGAGCTCTTCGGGAAACACCATATATTTT	CASSSGSSSGNTIYF
TRBV15	NA	TRBJ2-2	few	TGTGCCACCAGCGGGAGTGTCAACACCGGGGAGCTGTTTTTT	CATSGSVNTGELFF
TRBV30	TRBD2	TRBJ2-5	NA	TGTGCCTGGAAAACAGTAGGACTAGCGGGAGACCCCGGGTGGGATCAAGAGACCCAGTACTTC	CAWKTVGLAGDPGWDQETQYF
TRBV5-6	NA	TRBJ2-7	NA	TGTGCCAGCAGGCGGTTGAGCTCCTACGAGCAGTACTTC	CASRRLSSYEQYF